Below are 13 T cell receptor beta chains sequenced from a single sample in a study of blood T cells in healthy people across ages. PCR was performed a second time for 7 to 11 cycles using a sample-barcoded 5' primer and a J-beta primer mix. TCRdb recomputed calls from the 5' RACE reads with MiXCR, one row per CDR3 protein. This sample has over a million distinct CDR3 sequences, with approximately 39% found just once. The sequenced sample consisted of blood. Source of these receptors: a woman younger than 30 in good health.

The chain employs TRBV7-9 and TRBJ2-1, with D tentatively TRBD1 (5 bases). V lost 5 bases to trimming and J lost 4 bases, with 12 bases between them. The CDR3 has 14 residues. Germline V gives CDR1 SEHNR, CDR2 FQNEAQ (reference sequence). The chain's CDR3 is CASSLGHLYNEQFF. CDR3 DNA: TGTGCCAGCAGCCTAGGACACCTATACAATGAGCAGTTCTTC.

Here the CDR3 reads CASSFPAKGDRGTTDTQYF. The CDR3 DNA reads as TGTGCCAGCAGCTTCCCCGCCAAAGGTGACAGGGGGACCACAGATACGCAGTATTTT. The chain has TRBV7-9 and TRBJ2-3; 9 bases agree with TRBD1. CDR1 is SEHNR and CDR2 is FQNEAQ in the germline V gene (reference sequence). The CDR3 runs to 19 residues. Germline trimming cut 3 bases from V and 2 bases from J; bases unmatched to any gene: 15.

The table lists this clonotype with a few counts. The CDR3: CASRSTGGTGNEQFF. The CDR3 nucleotides read TGTGCCAGCAGGTCCACAGGGGGCACGGGAAATGAGCAGTTCTTC. The rearrangement uses TRBV6-2 or TRBV6-3 and TRBJ2-1; 9 bases match TRBD1. From germline, CDR1 is MNHEY and CDR2 SVGEGT. V shed 6 bases and J 7 bases; nucleotides not matched to a gene: 10. This CDR3 is built from 15 residues.

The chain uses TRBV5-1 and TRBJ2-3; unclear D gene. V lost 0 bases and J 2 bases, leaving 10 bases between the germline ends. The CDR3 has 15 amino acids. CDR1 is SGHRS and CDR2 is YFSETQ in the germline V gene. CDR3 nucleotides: TGCGCCAGCAGCTTGGATCAGGCCACCACAGATACGCAGTATTTT. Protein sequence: CASSLDQATTDTQYF.

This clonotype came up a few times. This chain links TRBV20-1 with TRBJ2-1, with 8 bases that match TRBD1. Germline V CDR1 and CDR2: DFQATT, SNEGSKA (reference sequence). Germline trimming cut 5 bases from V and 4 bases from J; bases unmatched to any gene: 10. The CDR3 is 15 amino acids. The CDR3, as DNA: TGCAGTGCTCGACCTCCGGACAGGGATTACAATGAGCAGTTCTTC. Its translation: CSARPPDRDYNEQFF.

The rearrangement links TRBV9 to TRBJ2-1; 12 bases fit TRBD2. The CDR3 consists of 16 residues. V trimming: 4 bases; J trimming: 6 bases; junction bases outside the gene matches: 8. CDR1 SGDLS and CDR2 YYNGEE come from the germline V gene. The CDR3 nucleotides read TGTGCCAGCAGCTCGACTAGCGGGAGCGTCGGCAATGAGCAGTTCTTC. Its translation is CASSSTSGSVGNEQFF. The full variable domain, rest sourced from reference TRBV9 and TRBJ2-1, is DSGVTQTPKHLITATGQRVTLRCSPRSGDLSVYWYQQSLDQGLQFLIQYYNGEERAKGNILERFSAQQFPDLHSELNLSSLELGDSALYFCASSSTSGSVGNEQFFGPGTRLTVL.

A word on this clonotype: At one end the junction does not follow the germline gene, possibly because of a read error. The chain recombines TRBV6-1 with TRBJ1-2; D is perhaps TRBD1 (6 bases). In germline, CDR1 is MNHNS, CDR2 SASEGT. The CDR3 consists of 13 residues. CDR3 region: CVSSEVQGSGYTF. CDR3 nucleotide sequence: TGTGTCAGCAGTGAGGTCCAGGGGAGTGGCTACACCTTC.

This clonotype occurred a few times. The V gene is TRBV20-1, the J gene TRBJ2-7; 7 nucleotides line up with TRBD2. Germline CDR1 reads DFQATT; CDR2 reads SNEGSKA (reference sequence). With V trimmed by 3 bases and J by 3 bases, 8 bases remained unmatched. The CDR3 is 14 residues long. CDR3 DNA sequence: TGCAGTGCTAGCCCCGGGGGGACCCTCTACGAGCAGTACTTC. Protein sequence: CSASPGGTLYEQYF.

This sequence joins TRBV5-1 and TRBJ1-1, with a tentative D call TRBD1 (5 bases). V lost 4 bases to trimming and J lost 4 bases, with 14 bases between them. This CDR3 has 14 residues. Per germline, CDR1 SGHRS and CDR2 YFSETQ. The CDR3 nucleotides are TGCGCCAGCAGCCCCCAGGGTTACGGCACTGAAGCTTTCTTT. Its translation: CASSPQGYGTEAFF.

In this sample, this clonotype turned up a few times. In DNA, the CDR3 is TGTGCCAGCAGTGTCGACTCCAGGGGCGCTTTCCGTGGCTACACCTTC. It encodes CASSVDSRGAFRGYTF. V and J are TRBV25-1 and TRBJ1-2; D perhaps matches TRBD1 (6 bases). CDR1 is MGHDK, CDR2 SYGVNS, per germline. The CDR3 sequence is 16 residues long. Trimming stripped 4 bases from V and 7 bases from J, with 22 bases between.

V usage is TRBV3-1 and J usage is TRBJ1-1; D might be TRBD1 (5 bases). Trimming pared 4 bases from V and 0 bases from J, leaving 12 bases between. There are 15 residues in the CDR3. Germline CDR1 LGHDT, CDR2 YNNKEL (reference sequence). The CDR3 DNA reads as TGTGCCAGCAGCCCCGCCAGGGTCTTGAACACTGAAGCTTTCTTT. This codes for CASSPARVLNTEAFF.

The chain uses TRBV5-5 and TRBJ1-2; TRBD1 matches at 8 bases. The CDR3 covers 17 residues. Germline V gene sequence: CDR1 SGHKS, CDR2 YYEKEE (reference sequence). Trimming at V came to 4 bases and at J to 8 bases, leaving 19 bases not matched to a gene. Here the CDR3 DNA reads TGTGCCAGCAGCGTACTAGGACAGGGCCGAACCCCGGTCGGCTACACCTTC. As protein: CASSVLGQGRTPVGYTF.

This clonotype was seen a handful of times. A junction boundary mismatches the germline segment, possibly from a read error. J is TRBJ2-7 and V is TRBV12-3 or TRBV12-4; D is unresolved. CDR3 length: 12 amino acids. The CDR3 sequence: CASSLRTDEQYF. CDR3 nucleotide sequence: TGCGCCAGCAGCTTGAGGACGGACGAGCAGTACTTC.